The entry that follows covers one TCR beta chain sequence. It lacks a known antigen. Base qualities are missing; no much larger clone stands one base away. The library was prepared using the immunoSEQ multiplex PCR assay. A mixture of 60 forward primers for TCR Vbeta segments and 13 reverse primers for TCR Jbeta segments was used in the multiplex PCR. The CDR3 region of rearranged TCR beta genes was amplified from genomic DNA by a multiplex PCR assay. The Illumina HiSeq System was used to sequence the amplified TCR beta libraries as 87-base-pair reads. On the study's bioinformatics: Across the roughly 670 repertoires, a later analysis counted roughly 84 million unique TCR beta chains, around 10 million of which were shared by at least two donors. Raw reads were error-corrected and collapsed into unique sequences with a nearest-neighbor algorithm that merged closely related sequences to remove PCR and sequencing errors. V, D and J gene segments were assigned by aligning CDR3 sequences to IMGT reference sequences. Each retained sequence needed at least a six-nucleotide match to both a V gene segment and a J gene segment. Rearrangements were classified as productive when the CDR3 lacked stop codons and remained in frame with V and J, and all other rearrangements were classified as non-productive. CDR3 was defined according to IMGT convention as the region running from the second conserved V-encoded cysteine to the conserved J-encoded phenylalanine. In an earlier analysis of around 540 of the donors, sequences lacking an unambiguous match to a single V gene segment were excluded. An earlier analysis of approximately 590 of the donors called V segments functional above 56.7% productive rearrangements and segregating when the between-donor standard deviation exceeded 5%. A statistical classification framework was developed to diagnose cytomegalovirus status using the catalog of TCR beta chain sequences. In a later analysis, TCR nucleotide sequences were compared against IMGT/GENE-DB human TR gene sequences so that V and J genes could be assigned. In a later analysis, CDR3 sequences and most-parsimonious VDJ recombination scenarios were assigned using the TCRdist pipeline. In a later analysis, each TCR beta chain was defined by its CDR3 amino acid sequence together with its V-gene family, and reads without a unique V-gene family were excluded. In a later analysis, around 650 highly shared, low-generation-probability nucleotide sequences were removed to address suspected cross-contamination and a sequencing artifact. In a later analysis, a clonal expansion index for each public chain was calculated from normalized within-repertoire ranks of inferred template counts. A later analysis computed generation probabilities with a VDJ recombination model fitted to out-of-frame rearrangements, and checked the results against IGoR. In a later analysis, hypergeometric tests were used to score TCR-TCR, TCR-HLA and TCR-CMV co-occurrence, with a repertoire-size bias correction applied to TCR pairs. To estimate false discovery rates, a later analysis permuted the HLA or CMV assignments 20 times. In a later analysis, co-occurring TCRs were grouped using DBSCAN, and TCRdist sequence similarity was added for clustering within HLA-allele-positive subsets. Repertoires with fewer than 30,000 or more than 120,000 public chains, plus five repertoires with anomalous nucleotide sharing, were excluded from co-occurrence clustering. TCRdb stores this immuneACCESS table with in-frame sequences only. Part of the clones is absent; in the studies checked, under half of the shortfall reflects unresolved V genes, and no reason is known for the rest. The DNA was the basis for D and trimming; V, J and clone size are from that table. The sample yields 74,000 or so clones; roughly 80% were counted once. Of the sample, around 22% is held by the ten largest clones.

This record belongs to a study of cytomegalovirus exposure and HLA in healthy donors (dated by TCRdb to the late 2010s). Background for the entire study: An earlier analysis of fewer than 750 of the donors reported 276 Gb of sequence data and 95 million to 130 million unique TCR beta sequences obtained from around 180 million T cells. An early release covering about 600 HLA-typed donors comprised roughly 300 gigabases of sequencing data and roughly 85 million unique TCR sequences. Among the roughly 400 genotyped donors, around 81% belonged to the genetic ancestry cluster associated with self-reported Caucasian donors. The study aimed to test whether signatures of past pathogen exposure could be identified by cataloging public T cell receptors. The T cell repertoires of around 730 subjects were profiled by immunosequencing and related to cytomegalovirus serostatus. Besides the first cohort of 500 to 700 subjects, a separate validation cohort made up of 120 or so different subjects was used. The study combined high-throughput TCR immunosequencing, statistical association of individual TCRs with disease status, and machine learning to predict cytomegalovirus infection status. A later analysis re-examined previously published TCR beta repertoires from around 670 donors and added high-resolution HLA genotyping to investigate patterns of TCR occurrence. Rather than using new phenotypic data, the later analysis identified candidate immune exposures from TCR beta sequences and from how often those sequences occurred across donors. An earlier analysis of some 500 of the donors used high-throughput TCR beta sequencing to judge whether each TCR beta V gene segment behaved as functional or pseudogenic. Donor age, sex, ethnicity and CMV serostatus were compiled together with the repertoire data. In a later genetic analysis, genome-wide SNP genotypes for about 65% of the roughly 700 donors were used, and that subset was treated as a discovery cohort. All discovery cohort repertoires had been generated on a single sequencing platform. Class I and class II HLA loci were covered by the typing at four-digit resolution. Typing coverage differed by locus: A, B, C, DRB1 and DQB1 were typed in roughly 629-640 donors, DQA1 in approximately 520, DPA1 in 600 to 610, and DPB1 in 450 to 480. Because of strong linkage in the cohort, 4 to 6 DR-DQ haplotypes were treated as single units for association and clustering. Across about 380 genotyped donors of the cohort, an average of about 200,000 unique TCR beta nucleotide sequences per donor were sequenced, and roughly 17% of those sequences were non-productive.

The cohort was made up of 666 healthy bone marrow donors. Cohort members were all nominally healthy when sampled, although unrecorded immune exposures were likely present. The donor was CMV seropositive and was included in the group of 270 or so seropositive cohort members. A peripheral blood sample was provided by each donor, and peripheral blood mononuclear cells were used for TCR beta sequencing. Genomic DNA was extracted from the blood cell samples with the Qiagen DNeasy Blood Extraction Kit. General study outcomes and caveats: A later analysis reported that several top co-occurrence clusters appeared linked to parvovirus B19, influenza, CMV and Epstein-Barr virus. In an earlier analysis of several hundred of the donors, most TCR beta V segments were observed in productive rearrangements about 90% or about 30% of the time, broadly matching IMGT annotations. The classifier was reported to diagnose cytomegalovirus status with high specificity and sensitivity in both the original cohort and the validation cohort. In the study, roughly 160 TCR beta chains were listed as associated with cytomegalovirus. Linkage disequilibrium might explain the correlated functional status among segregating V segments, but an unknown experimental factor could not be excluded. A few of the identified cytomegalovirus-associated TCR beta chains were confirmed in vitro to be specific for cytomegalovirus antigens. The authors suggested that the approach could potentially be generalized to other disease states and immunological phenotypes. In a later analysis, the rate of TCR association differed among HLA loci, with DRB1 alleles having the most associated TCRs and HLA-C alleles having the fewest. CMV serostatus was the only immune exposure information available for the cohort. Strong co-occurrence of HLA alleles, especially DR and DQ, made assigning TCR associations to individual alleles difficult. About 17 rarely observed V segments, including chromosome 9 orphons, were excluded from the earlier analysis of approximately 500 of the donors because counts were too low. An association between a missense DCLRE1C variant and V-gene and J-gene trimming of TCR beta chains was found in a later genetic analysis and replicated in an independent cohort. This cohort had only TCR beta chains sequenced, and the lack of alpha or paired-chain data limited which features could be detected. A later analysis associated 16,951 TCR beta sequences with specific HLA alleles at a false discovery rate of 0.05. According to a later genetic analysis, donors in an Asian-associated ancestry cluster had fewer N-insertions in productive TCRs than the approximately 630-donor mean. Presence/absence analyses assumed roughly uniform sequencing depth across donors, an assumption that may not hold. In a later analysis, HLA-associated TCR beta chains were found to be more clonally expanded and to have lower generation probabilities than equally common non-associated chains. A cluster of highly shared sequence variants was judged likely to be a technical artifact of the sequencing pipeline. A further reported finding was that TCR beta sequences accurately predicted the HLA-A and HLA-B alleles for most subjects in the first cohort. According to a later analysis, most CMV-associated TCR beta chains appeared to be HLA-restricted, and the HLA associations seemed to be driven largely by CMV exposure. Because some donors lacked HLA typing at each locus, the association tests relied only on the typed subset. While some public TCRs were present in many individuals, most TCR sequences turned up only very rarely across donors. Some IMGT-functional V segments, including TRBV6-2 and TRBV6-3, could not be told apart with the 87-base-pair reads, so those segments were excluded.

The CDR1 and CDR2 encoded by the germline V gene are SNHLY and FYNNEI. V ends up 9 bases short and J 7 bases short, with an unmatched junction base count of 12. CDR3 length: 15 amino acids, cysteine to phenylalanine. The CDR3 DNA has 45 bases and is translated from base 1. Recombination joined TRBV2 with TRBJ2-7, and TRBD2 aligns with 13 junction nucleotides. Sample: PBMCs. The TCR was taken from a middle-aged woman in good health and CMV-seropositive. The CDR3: CASAPQGLAGDEQYF. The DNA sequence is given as TGTGCCAGTGCGCCGCAAGGACTAGCGGGGGATGAGCAGTACTTC.